The following is a T cell receptor gamma chain sequence with its context. What antigen it recognizes has not been identified. Nothing much larger sits one base from this clone, and base qualities are not available. From a lookup of the germline V gene, CDR1 and CDR2 are VENAVY and YDSYNSRV. The CDR3 spans 13 residues, from the cysteine through the phenylalanine. The only DNA kept is the CDR3, 39 bases in frame from the first base. The data are from a study of intestinal T cells in coeliac disease (dated by TCRdb to 2018 to 2021). About the study as a whole: Coeliac patients were much younger than controls, with mean ages of around 15 versus 50 years in the TRG cohort. A second, larger TCR-gamma (TRG) cohort comprised duodenal biopsies from some 36 coeliac disease patients and fewer than 25 non-coeliac controls. The TCR-delta (TRD) cohort included duodenal biopsies from 11 coeliac disease patients and 11 non-coeliac controls.

Genomic DNA was extracted with the QIAamp DNA FFPE tissue kit from ten 5-um FFPE scrolls per case. To test whether coeliac disease could be classified from the TCR repertoire, the study used duodenal biopsies that were formalin-fixed paraffin-embedded, fully anonymised, and surplus to diagnostic needs. What the authors observed across the whole study: Coeliac and control groups differed significantly in age, although an age-split analysis did not yield significant classification. FFPE-derived DNA was found to be relatively degraded, and loss of a proportion of TCR sequences in each sample was likely caused by this degradation. In training, clustering based on TRD kmers put all 20 or so biopsies in the right class, and the reported leave-one-out accuracy was 91%. Repeated CDR3 amino acid sequences could not be distinguished from PCR duplicates in the analysis. TRG clustering correctly classified most of the 54 biopsies (around 94%), with a reported leave-one-out accuracy of around 90%.

The method behind the library was multiplex PCR. Sequencing instrument: Ion Torrent PGM. TRG repertoires were amplified from 200 ng of biopsy DNA using the LymphoTrack kit, whose primers carry Illumina adapters. TRG amplicons were purified with AMPure XP beads, quantified on a 2100 Bioanalyzer, and pooled equimolarly. TRG libraries were sequenced on an Ion PGM instrument. Processing in the source paper ran as follows. FastX discarded any read in which over 10% of nucleotides had a quality score below the third quartile for that patient. Alignment of reads was performed with IMGT/HighV-QUEST so that V, D and J genes were assigned, CDR3 regions were identified and functionality was assessed. Sequences were converted to amino acids, and every sequence predicted to be non-functional was removed. CDR3s were split into kmers, with and without positional annotation; kmer frequencies underwent PCA, and samples were clustered using all 1023 combinations of PCs 1-10. Leave-one-out cross-validation was used to validate the classification, with parameters re-optimised on the remaining samples in each round. Shannon diversity was calculated using the vegan R package from repeated random subsamples equal to the lowest read count. Clonotypes were called again by TCRdb from the public reads via CATT, and duplicate nucleotide sequences were then merged into one entry. The V and J calls and clone size are TCRdb's, not the authors'. Recorded for this sample are some 640 gamma-chain clones; roughly half of them occurred a single time. Clones ranked in the top ten supply roughly 15% of the sample.

The chain couples TRGV8 to TRGJP2. The sample consisted of a duodenal biopsy. The receptor was isolated from a human donor with celiac disease. The base sequence is TGTGCACCTGGGCTTAGTAGTGATTGGATCAAGACGTTT. This yields the protein CAPGLSSDWIKTF.